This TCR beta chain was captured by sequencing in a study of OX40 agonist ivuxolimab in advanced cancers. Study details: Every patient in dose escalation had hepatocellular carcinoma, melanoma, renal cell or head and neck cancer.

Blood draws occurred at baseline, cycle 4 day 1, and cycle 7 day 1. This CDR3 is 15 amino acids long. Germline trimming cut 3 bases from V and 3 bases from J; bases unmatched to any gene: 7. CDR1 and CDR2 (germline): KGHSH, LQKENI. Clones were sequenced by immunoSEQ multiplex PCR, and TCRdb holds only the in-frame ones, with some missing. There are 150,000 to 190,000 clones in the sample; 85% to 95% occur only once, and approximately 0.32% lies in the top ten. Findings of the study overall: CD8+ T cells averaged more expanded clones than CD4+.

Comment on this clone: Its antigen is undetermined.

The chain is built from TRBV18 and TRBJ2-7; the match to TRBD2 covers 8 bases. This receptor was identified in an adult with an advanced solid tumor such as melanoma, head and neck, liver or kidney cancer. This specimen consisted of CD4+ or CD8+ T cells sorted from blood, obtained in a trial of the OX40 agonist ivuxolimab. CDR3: CASSPPGGGFYEQYF. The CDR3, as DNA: TGTGCCAGCTCACCTCCGGGGGGGGGCTTCTACGAGCAGTACTTC.